The 4 T cell receptor beta chains given below trace back to one sample, sequenced in a study of T cell responses to AZD1222 COVID-19 vaccine. Measured with immunoSEQ multiplex PCR; TCRdb has only the in-frame clones, and not every one. This sample has over 100,000 clones; roughly nine tenths occur once, and the top ten carry approximately 2.5%. Here the sequenced sample was peripheral blood, taken 28 days after the second AZD1222 dose. The receptors shown here come from an adult who received the AZD1222 COVID-19 vaccine.

The chain carries TRBV5-1 and TRBJ1-4, with no clear D. CDR3 length: 14 amino acids. V was clipped by 7 bases and J by 5 bases, with 15 bases between them. Germline V gene sequence: CDR1 SGHRS, CDR2 YFSETQ. CDR3 nucleotides: TGCGCCAGCGCCCTGGGCAGCGAAAATGAAAAACTGTTTTTT. Translated: CASALGSENEKLFF. The whole variable domain, remainder taken from reference TRBV5-1 and TRBJ1-4, is KAGVTQTPRYLIKTRGQQVTLSCSPISGHRSVSWYQQTPGQGLQFLFEYFSETQRNKGNFPGRFSGRQFSNSRSEMNVSTLELGDSALYLCASALGSENEKLFFGSGTQLSVL.

This chain links TRBV18 with TRBJ1-1; D is possibly TRBD1 (6 bases). Trimming pared 4 bases from V and 1 base from J, leaving 10 bases between. The germline CDR1 and CDR2 sequences are KGHSH and LQKENI. The CDR3 has 14 amino acids. CDR3 sequence: CASSRGQQNTEAFF. The DNA for the CDR3 is TGTGCCAGCTCACGCGGACAGCAGAACACTGAAGCTTTCTTT.

The chain carries TRBV5-1 and TRBJ2-3; the D gene is possibly TRBD2 (5 bases). V was trimmed by 0 bases and J by 1 base, leaving 9 bases between them. The germline CDR1 and CDR2 sequences are SGHRS and YFSETQ. The CDR3 runs 15 residues. The CDR3 loop reads CASSLVLAGTDTQYF. The CDR3 DNA reads as TGCGCCAGCAGCTTGGTCCTAGCAGGCACAGATACGCAGTATTTT.

This clone was detected a few times. The chain carries TRBV6-6 and TRBJ1-4, with 9 bases aligning to TRBD1. Trimming cost V 9 bases and J 1 base; bases outside gene matches: 9. The CDR3 is 16 amino acids. CDR1 and CDR2 from the germline V gene are MNHNY and SVGAGI (reference sequence). The CDR3 DNA follows: TGTGCCAGTAACAGGGGGCGAACCCGAACTAATGAAAAACTGTTTTTT. This gives the protein CASNRGRTRTNEKLFF.